Each of the 2 T cell receptor beta chains below was sequenced from the same sample in a study of response to subunit inactivated influenza vaccine. MiXCR, run by TCRdb on the RT-PCR reads, gives a single entry per CDR3 protein. The sample contains approximately 480,000 distinct CDR3 sequences, around 9.9% of which appear only once. This material consisted of PBMCs from blood, taken roughly 45 days after vaccination. The receptors were gathered from a man aged 45 to 65 who received an inactivated influenza vaccine.

This clonotype came up a few times. J is TRBJ2-7 and V is TRBV29-1, with D maybe TRBD1 (6 bases). Germline V gene lookup returns CDR1 SQVTM and CDR2 ANQGSEA. V was clipped by 7 bases and J by 2 bases, with 18 bases between them. The CDR3 contains 14 residues. The CDR3 DNA follows: TGCAGCGAACTACTACAGGGTGACGCCTACGAGCAGTACTTC. Protein sequence: CSELLQGDAYEQYF.

This clonotype has more than one count but fewer than ten. The V call is TRBV7-9, the J call TRBJ2-3; D not resolved. The CDR3 covers 16 residues. V was pared by 5 bases and J by 2 bases, with 17 bases between. Germline CDR1 is SEHNR and CDR2 is FQNEAQ (reference sequence). The CDR3 loop reads CASSPSWAEITDTQYF. The CDR3, as DNA: TGTGCCAGCAGCCCAAGTTGGGCAGAGATCACAGATACGCAGTATTTT.